These 15 T cell receptor beta chains came from one sample sequenced in a study of T cells in localized non-small cell lung cancer. The data were produced by immunoSEQ multiplex PCR, yet TCRdb's version contains in-frame clones alone and is incomplete. The sample holds about 82,000 clones, around 82% seen once. Sequenced material: PBMCs, taken before any cancer treatment. Receptors originate from a man between 35 and 75 years old with stage II squamous cell lung carcinoma.

The chain has TRBV4-1 and TRBJ2-7, with a weak D call TRBD2 (5 bases). Trimming took 3 bases from V and 2 from J, leaving 17 bases between them. The CDR3 extends over 16 amino acids. Looked up from germline, CDR1 is MGHRA and CDR2 is YSYEKL. DNA of the CDR3: TGCGCCAGCAGCCAGGGCGGCGGACTTTCGACCTACGAGCAGTACTTC. Amino acid sequence: CASSQGGGLSTYEQYF.

The rearrangement links TRBV2 to TRBJ2-5; the D is unclear. Trimming left V 7 bases short and J 4 bases short, with 7 bases between. The CDR3 extends over 11 amino acids. Germline V CDR1 and CDR2: SNHLY, FYNNEI. The CDR3 region has the DNA TGTGCCAGCACATTGGGAGAGACCCAGTACTTC. This codes for CASTLGETQYF.

This chain joins TRBV9 and TRBJ2-1; D not resolved. CDR3 length equals 15 residues. Germline assignment: CDR1 SGDLS and CDR2 YYNGEE. Trimming left V 0 bases short and J 0 bases short, with 7 bases between. CDR3 sequence reads: CASSVEYSSYNEQFF. For the CDR3, the DNA is TGTGCCAGCAGCGTAGAGTACAGCTCCTACAATGAGCAGTTCTTC. The whole variable domain, filled in from reference TRBV9 and TRBJ2-1, reads DSGVTQTPKHLITATGQRVTLRCSPRSGDLSVYWYQQSLDQGLQFLIQYYNGEERAKGNILERFSAQQFPDLHSELNLSSLELGDSALYFCASSVEYSSYNEQFFGPGTRLTVL.

The rearrangement links TRBV6-1 to TRBJ1-5; tentative D call: TRBD1 (5 bases). Deletions cut 7 bases from V and 3 bases from J, with 13 bases between. There are 14 residues in the CDR3. The germline gives CDR1 MNHNS, CDR2 SASEGT. CDR3 DNA: TGTGCCAGCAATGTACAGGCGAACAATCAGCCCCAGCATTTT. It is translated as CASNVQANNQPQHF.

V is TRBV4-2 and J is TRBJ1-4; perhaps TRBD1 as D (5 bases). V was clipped by 4 bases and J by 5 bases, with 14 bases between them. Per germline, CDR1 LGHNA and CDR2 YNFKEQ. The CDR3 consists of 15 residues. CDR3 region: CASSPGLEGNEKLFF. CDR3 DNA sequence: TGTGCCAGCAGCCCTGGACTTGAGGGGAATGAAAAACTGTTTTTT.

V gene TRBV6-5 combines with J gene TRBJ1-5; D unresolved. Germline CDR1 and CDR2: MNHEY and SVGAGI. The V and J ends lost 0 bases and 2 bases respectively, with 8 bases between them. There are 15 residues in the CDR3. CDR3 DNA sequence: TGTGCCAGCAGTTACTCGTTCACAGGCAATCAGCCCCAGCATTTT. Its translation: CASSYSFTGNQPQHF.

V is TRBV2 and J is TRBJ1-1, with D maybe TRBD1 (5 bases). CDR3 size: 14 residues. CDR1 is SNHLY and CDR2 is FYNNEI in the germline V gene. Deletions cut 6 bases from V and 0 bases from J, with 11 bases between. Written as DNA, the CDR3 is TGTGCCAGCAGAGTCCAGGGACTGAACACTGAAGCTTTCTTT. Protein product: CASRVQGLNTEAFF.

This chain connects TRBV6-5 to TRBJ2-3; D tentatively fits TRBD1 or TRBD2 (5 bases each). The CDR3 spans 15 residues. Per germline, CDR1 MNHEY and CDR2 SVGAGI. V lost 3 bases and J 4 bases, leaving 14 bases between the germline ends. In DNA, the CDR3 is TGTGCCAGCAGTTATCGGGGCATGGACGCAGATACGCAGTATTTT. Protein product: CASSYRGMDADTQYF.

The chain couples TRBV6-1 to TRBJ1-2, with 7 nucleotides matching TRBD1. The germline CDR1 and CDR2 sequences are MNHNS and SASEGT. V gave up 8 bases and J gave up 5 bases; unmatched junction bases: 8. This CDR3 spans 13 amino acids. CDR3 loop: CASSGQISYGYTF. CDR3 DNA sequence: TGTGCCAGCTCGGGACAGATATCTTATGGCTACACCTTC.

This clone was recorded a few times. The chain uses TRBV2 and TRBJ2-7; TRBD1 agrees at 9 bases. Germline V gives CDR1 SNHLY, CDR2 FYNNEI. The CDR3 runs 15 residues. V gave up 6 bases and J gave up 4 bases; unmatched junction bases: 10. The CDR3 spells CASREPTGGGYEQYF. The CDR3 bases are TGTGCCAGCAGAGAGCCTACAGGGGGCGGATACGAGCAGTACTTC. Variable domain in full (rest from reference TRBV2 and TRBJ2-7): EPEVTQTPSHQVTQMGQEVILRCVPISNHLYFYWYRQILGQKVEFLVSFYNNEISEKSEIFDDQFSVERPDGSNFTLKIRSTKLEDSAMYFCASREPTGGGYEQYFGPGTRLTVT.

The chain uses TRBV10-3 and TRBJ2-7, with TRBD1 identical over 7 bases. This CDR3 has 15 amino acids. The V segment lost 0 bases and the J segment 5 bases; nucleotides outside the gene matches: 7. Germline CDR1 reads ENHRY; CDR2 reads SYGVKD. CDR3 loop: CAISESSGQLDEQYF. In nucleotides, the CDR3 is TGTGCCATCAGTGAGTCATCGGGACAGTTGGACGAGCAGTACTTC.

The chain is built from TRBV7-6 and TRBJ2-7; D is possibly TRBD1 (6 bases). The germline V and J ends were trimmed by 1 base and 4 bases, with 29 bases remaining between them. The CDR3 is 20 amino acids. Germline lookup yields CDR1 SGHVS and CDR2 FNYEAQ. CDR3 nucleotides: TGTGCCAGCAGCTTAGTTCAACCTGCCCCACTGATTGGGACACCATACGAGCAGTACTTC. It encodes CASSLVQPAPLIGTPYEQYF.

The chain carries TRBV28 and TRBJ2-1, with 7 nucleotides matching TRBD2. The CDR3 runs 18 residues. Germline V gene lookup returns CDR1 MDHEN and CDR2 SYDVKM. The V gene end was trimmed by 1 base and the J gene end by 0 bases; junction bases not matched to a gene: 9. CDR3 sequence reads: CASSLSPRQRGSYNEQFF. As DNA, the CDR3 is TGTGCCAGCAGTTTATCCCCCCGACAGCGGGGCTCCTACAATGAGCAGTTCTTC.

The rearrangement links TRBV6-5 to TRBJ2-1; 7 positions agree with TRBD1. This CDR3 comprises 13 residues. V lost 8 bases, J lost 3 bases, and 4 bases stayed unmatched. Germline loops: CDR1 MNHEY, CDR2 SVGAGI. CDR3 DNA sequence: TGTGCCAGCGGGGACAGCCGCTACAATGAGCAGTTCTTC. This codes for CASGDSRYNEQFF.

The chain uses TRBV7-9 and TRBJ2-3, with 13 bases matching TRBD2. CDR3 length equals 16 residues. With V trimmed by 5 bases and J by 7 bases, 9 bases remained unmatched. Germline CDR1 and CDR2: SEHNR and FQNEAQ (reference sequence). The CDR3 loop is CASSVRGLAGVNTQYF. The CDR3, as DNA: TGTGCCAGCAGCGTAAGAGGACTAGCGGGAGTTAATACGCAGTATTTT.